The 8 T cell receptor beta chains listed next were all sequenced from one sample in a study of graft-versus-host responses after intestinal transplantation. These receptors have no identified antigens. Generated by immunoSEQ multiplex PCR, the TCRdb table keeps only in-frame clones and is missing some. The sample consists of about 100,000 clones, roughly 87% of them appearing once. Sequences were derived from unstimulated CD4+ T cells sorted from spleen or lymph node cells, sampled before transplant. The receptors shown here come from a human donor who was the organ donor for an intestinal transplant.

This clone showed up just a few times. The chain has TRBV7-2 and TRBJ1-5, with D possibly TRBD1 on 5 matching bases. Looked up from germline, CDR1 is SGHTA and CDR2 is FQGNSA. V was cut by 1 base and J by 5 bases, with 12 bases left in between. The CDR3 is 15 amino acids. CDR3 sequence reads: CASSLGGVGDQPQHF. The CDR3 bases are TGTGCCAGCAGCTTAGGGGGGGTCGGTGATCAGCCCCAGCATTTT.

The chain recombines TRBV28 with TRBJ1-2; no clear D. Trimming stripped 8 bases from V and 3 bases from J, with 13 bases between. Germline CDR1 reads MDHEN; CDR2 reads SYDVKM. This CDR3 spans 13 amino acids. DNA for the CDR3: TGTGCCAGCGTGGACGGCTCCTACTATGGCTACACCTTC. Amino acids: CASVDGSYYGYTF.

This chain joins TRBV7-8 and TRBJ1-2; D not resolved. Trimming took 0 bases from V and 0 from J, leaving 8 bases between them. The CDR3 loop spans 15 amino acids. Germline CDR1 SGHVS, CDR2 FQNEAQ. For the CDR3, the DNA is TGTGCCAGCAGCTTAGCCAGCTATACTAACTATGGCTACACCTTC. This codes for CASSLASYTNYGYTF.

J is TRBJ2-3 and V is TRBV19, with TRBD1 matching over 7 bases. Trimming cost V 1 base and J 4 bases; bases outside gene matches: 2. Germline lookup yields CDR1 LNHDA and CDR2 SQIVND (reference sequence). The CDR3 contains 14 residues. The CDR3 DNA is TGTGCCAGTAGTATAGGGGGGACAGCAGATACGCAGTATTTT. Amino acids: CASSIGGTADTQYF.

The rearrangement links TRBV5-4 to TRBJ2-3; 11 bases map to TRBD2. After removal of 4 bases from V and 0 bases from J, the junction contained 10 bases not matched to a gene. The CDR3 is 18 residues long. CDR1 and CDR2 (germline): SGHNT, YYREEE (reference sequence). CDR3 bases: TGTGCCAGCAGCCCCTCATTAGCGGGGGGGGTAAGCACAGATACGCAGTATTTT. Protein product: CASSPSLAGGVSTDTQYF.

J is TRBJ2-1 and V is TRBV5-1; D is uncertain. V was shortened by 4 bases and J by 4 bases, with 9 bases between the two germline ends. Germline CDR1 reads SGHRS; CDR2 reads YFSETQ. This CDR3 spans 13 amino acids. As DNA, the CDR3 is TGCGCCAGCAGCGGAAAGGGTTACAATGAGCAGTTCTTC. This translates into CASSGKGYNEQFF.

The genes are TRBV2 and TRBJ1-1, with 7 bases that match TRBD1. Germline CDR1 is SNHLY and CDR2 is FYNNEI. V was pared by 6 bases and J by 4 bases, with 8 bases of the junction left unmatched. This CDR3 comprises 14 residues. For the CDR3, the DNA is TGTGCCAGCAGCGACAGGGCAGTTGGCACTGAAGCTTTCTTT. It encodes CASSDRAVGTEAFF.

V gene TRBV7-9 combines with J gene TRBJ1-3; perhaps TRBD1 as D (6 bases). This CDR3 contains 16 residues. Germline lookup yields CDR1 SEHNR and CDR2 FQNEAQ (reference sequence). The V end lost 5 bases, the J end lost 0 bases, and 14 bases lay between the germline ends. CDR3 region: CASSLAIGGSGNTIYF. The CDR3 DNA reads TGTGCCAGCAGCCTGGCTATAGGGGGCTCTGGAAACACCATATATTTT. The full variable domain, in which reference TRBV7-9 and TRBJ1-3 provide the parts outside the CDR3, is DTGVSQNPRHKITKRGQNVTFRCDPISEHNRLYWYRQTLGQGPEFLTYFQNEAQLEKSRLLSDRFSAERPKGSFSTLEIQRTEQGDSAMYLCASSLAIGGSGNTIYFGEGSWLTVV.